Below are 32 T cell receptor beta chains sequenced from a single sample in a study of human T cells and chemical hapten exposure. Using its own MiXCR run on the RACE reads, TCRdb lists one record per CDR3 protein. This sample has under 130,000 distinct CDR3 sequences, with approximately 36% found just once. The time point is: patch test 3, about 24 weeks after DPC sensitization. Treatment given: therapeutic diphenylcyclopropenone sensitization with weekly scalp DPC. Material: whole blood, obtained in connection with sensitization to the hapten diphenylcyclopropenone (DPC). Receptors originate from a middle-aged man with alopecia areata. Some clones in this sample may be carry-over from other donors' samples.

This clonotype was observed a few times. The chain is built from TRBV5-4 and TRBJ2-3, with D perhaps matching TRBD1 (6 bases). The V gene lost 4 bases and the J gene lost 0 bases, with 9 bases spanning the gap. The CDR3 covers 14 residues. CDR1 and CDR2 from the germline V gene are SGHNT and YYREEE (reference sequence). The CDR3 region has the DNA TGTGCCAGCAGCGGGACACTTAGCACAGATACGCAGTATTTT. It is translated as CASSGTLSTDTQYF.

The rearrangement links TRBV5-1 to TRBJ2-3; the D call may be TRBD1 or TRBD2 (5 bases each). Deletions cut 7 bases from V and 3 bases from J, with 21 bases between. Germline assignment: CDR1 SGHRS and CDR2 YFSETQ. The CDR3 runs to 16 residues. The CDR3 sequence: CASRPGTNSLTDTQYF. For the CDR3, the DNA is TGCGCCAGCCGGCCCGGGACCAACAGCCTGACAGATACGCAGTATTTT.

The V and J genes are TRBV12-3 or TRBV12-4 and TRBJ1-2; TRBD1 matches at 8 bases. V was pared by 1 base and J by 10 bases, with 5 bases of the junction left unmatched. The CDR3 covers 13 residues. CDR3 nucleotide sequence: TGTGCCAGCAGTTTAGGCAGACAGGGGAACTACACCTTC. Protein: CASSLGRQGNYTF.

The rearrangement joins TRBV4-2 to TRBJ2-3, with D perhaps TRBD1 (6 bases). Trimming shortened V by 1 base and J by 0 bases, and 8 bases separated the two germline ends. The CDR3 consists of 15 residues. CDR1 and CDR2 from the germline V gene are LGHNA and YNFKEQ. CDR3: CASSQVRGSTDTQYF. In DNA form, the CDR3 reads TGTGCCAGCAGCCAAGTCAGGGGTAGCACAGATACGCAGTATTTT.

The chain recombines TRBV29-1 with TRBJ1-1; the D is unclear. This CDR3 region has 10 residues. The ends were cut back, 7 bases at V and 5 bases at J, with 8 bases in the middle. Looked up from germline, CDR1 is SQVTM and CDR2 is ANQGSEA. The CDR3 bases are TGCAGCGGTGTCCTGACTGAAGCTTTCTTT. This sequence encodes CSGVLTEAFF. Looking up the rest from reference TRBV29-1 and TRBJ1-1 gives the full variable domain: SAVISQKPSRDICQRGTSLTIQCQVDSQVTMMFWYRQQPGQSLTLIATANQGSEATYESGFVIDKFPISRPNLTFSTLTVSNMSPEDSSIYLCSGVLTEAFFGQGTRLTVV.

The genes are TRBV6-2 or TRBV6-3 and TRBJ1-1; D unclear. CDR3 size: 14 residues. V lost 7 bases to trimming and J lost 1 base, with 13 bases between them. Germline V gene sequence: CDR1 MNHEY, CDR2 SVGEGT. The CDR3 nucleotides are TGTGCCAGCACCCAACAACGGGCGAACACTGAAGCTTTCTTT. It encodes CASTQQRANTEAFF.

The J gene is TRBJ2-3, the V gene TRBV30; TRBD2 matches 8 bases. Germline loops: CDR1 GTSNPN, CDR2 SVGIG (reference sequence). V lost 8 bases, J lost 3 bases, and 7 bases stayed unmatched. The length of the CDR3 is 13 residues. CDR3 loop: CARQAGATDTQYF. The CDR3 DNA reads TGTGCCAGACAAGCGGGAGCGACAGATACGCAGTATTTT.

This clonotype has more than one count but fewer than ten. The chain carries TRBV7-2 and TRBJ2-3; no firm D call. The CDR3 length is 13 residues. V lost 1 base and J 4 bases, leaving 6 bases between the germline ends. CDR1 is SGHTA, CDR2 FQGNSA, per germline. Here the CDR3 DNA reads TGTGCCAGCAGCTTAGTAAAGGCAGATACGCAGTATTTT. It is translated as CASSLVKADTQYF.

This clonotype has more than one count but fewer than ten. As DNA, the CDR3 is TGCAGTGCTAGAAGGGGTCTCAGCCGTCCGGATACGCAGTATTTT. Protein sequence: CSARRGLSRPDTQYF. The chain recombines TRBV20-1 with TRBJ2-3, with D possibly matching TRBD1 (5 bases). Germline CDR1 is DFQATT and CDR2 is SNEGSKA (reference sequence). CDR3 length: 15 amino acids. Trimming took 2 bases from V and 6 from J, leaving 18 bases between them.

V gene TRBV13 combines with J gene TRBJ2-3; tentatively, D is TRBD2 (6 bases). The CDR3 has 15 residues. V dropped 6 bases and J dropped 2 bases, with 15 bases sitting between them. Germline V lookup: CDR1 PRHDT, CDR2 FYEKMQ (reference sequence). The CDR3 coding sequence is TGTGCCAGCAGTTCGACCGGGACTCACACAGATACGCAGTATTTT. This gives the protein CASSSTGTHTDTQYF.

This chain joins TRBV10-3 and TRBJ1-2; weak D call: TRBD1 (5 bases). There are 16 residues in the CDR3. Trimming stripped 2 bases from V and 2 bases from J, with 15 bases between. CDR1 and CDR2 (germline): ENHRY, SYGVKD. CDR3 residues: CAISETTTAFNYGYTF. CDR3 coding DNA: TGTGCCATCAGTGAGACGACGACAGCTTTCAACTATGGCTACACCTTC.

V usage is TRBV12-3 or TRBV12-4 and J usage is TRBJ2-3, with D perhaps matching TRBD1 (5 bases). This CDR3 is 16 amino acids long. The germline V and J ends were trimmed by 4 bases and 0 bases, with 14 bases remaining between them. CDR3 in amino acids: CASSSGPTDSTDTQYF. In DNA form, the CDR3 reads TGTGCCAGCAGTTCAGGACCGACAGATAGCACAGATACGCAGTATTTT.

The gene calls are TRBV6-2 or TRBV6-3 and TRBJ2-5; tentative D call: TRBD2 (5 bases). V gave up 5 bases and J gave up 2 bases, with 18 bases separating them. In germline, CDR1 is MNHEY, CDR2 SVGEGT. The CDR3 is made up of 16 amino acids. The CDR3 DNA reads as TGTGCCAGCAGTACCACCCGGCGGGCACTACAAGAGACCCAGTACTTC. Translating gives CASSTTRRALQETQYF.

This chain connects TRBV7-2 to TRBJ1-4, with 7 positions matching TRBD1. Losses at the gene ends were 3 bases for V and 4 bases for J; bases not matched to a gene: 5. Germline loops: CDR1 SGHTA, CDR2 FQGNSA. This CDR3 has 15 amino acids. The CDR3 DNA is TGTGCCAGCAGCTTGCTCGGACAGGTTAATGAAAAACTGTTTTTT. Translating it yields CASSLLGQVNEKLFF.

In this sample, this clonotype turned up a few times. This chain's CDR3 is CSAQTGTGPADTQYF. The CDR3 bases are TGCAGCGCGCAAACCGGGACAGGGCCGGCAGATACGCAGTATTTT. V usage is TRBV29-1 and J usage is TRBJ2-3; 9 bases are shared with TRBD1. The trim removed 7 bases at V and 4 bases at J, leaving 12 bases unmatched. The CDR3 spans 15 residues. Per germline, CDR1 SQVTM and CDR2 ANQGSEA.

This chain uses TRBV29-1 with TRBJ2-2; 7 bases align to TRBD2. CDR3 length: 12 residues. The ends lost 6 bases at V and 3 bases at J; junction bases unmatched: 1. The germline gives CDR1 SQVTM, CDR2 ANQGSEA. The CDR3 protein is CSVGGYTGELFF. CDR3 bases: TGCAGCGTGGGAGGGTACACCGGGGAGCTGTTTTTT.

This clonotype has more than one count but fewer than ten. The chain recombines TRBV20-1 with TRBJ2-3; 12 bases match TRBD2. Germline V gene lookup returns CDR1 DFQATT and CDR2 SNEGSKA (reference sequence). The V and J ends lost 1 base and 1 base, in that order; junction bases with no gene match: 12. The CDR3 has 19 residues. The DNA of the CDR3 is TGCAGTGCTAGAGGACTAGCGGGAGTTCAAGGGCCTCGCACAGATACGCAGTATTTT. It specifies CSARGLAGVQGPRTDTQYF.

The table lists this clonotype with a few counts. The chain joins TRBV18 to TRBJ2-7; maybe TRBD1 (5 bases). The CDR3 runs 12 residues. Germline CDR1 and CDR2: KGHSH and LQKENI. Trimming stripped 1 base from V and 6 bases from J, with 7 bases between. The CDR3 spells CASSPLTGEQYF. In DNA form, the CDR3 reads TGTGCCAGCTCACCACTTACAGGCGAGCAGTACTTC.

The V gene is TRBV27, the J gene TRBJ2-5, with TRBD1 matching 9 bases. The germline V gene encodes CDR1 MNHEY and CDR2 SMNVEV (reference sequence). The CDR3 runs to 14 residues. V dropped 6 bases and J dropped 9; count of bases not matched to a gene: 11. The CDR3 spells CASRQDRGIGAQYF. CDR3 coding DNA: TGTGCCAGCAGGCAGGACAGGGGCATTGGGGCCCAGTACTTC.

The table lists this clonotype with a few counts. This chain links TRBV7-9 with TRBJ2-7, with a possible D match to TRBD2 (5 bases). This CDR3 comprises 13 residues. The V gene's germline CDR1 is SEHNR and CDR2 FQNEAQ (reference sequence). Between the trimmed V and J ends, which lost 4 bases and 0 bases, there was a span of 7 bases. The CDR3 here is CASSYRDSYEQYV. For the CDR3, the DNA is TGTGCCAGCAGCTACCGGGACTCCTACGAGCAGTACGTC.

The sample holds a few counts of this clonotype. The V and J genes are TRBV9 and TRBJ2-2; 7 positions agree with TRBD2. Losses at the gene ends were 0 bases for V and 3 bases for J; bases not matched to a gene: 2. Germline V gene lookup returns CDR1 SGDLS and CDR2 YYNGEE. The length of the CDR3 is 15 residues. The CDR3 reads CASSVGGGDTGELFF. The CDR3 bases are TGTGCCAGCAGCGTAGGCGGGGGAGACACCGGGGAGCTGTTTTTT.

This clonotype has just a few counts. The chain combines TRBV4-3 with TRBJ2-1; the match to TRBD1 covers 7 bases. Trimming cost V 4 bases and J 2 bases; bases outside gene matches: 2. The CDR3 loop spans 14 amino acids. In germline, CDR1 is LGHNA, CDR2 YSLEER. Here the CDR3 DNA reads TGCGCCAGCAGCCGACAGGGAACCTACAATGAGCAGTTCTTC. Translating it yields CASSRQGTYNEQFF.

The table lists this clonotype with a few counts. The V and J genes are TRBV29-1 and TRBJ1-2; D is unresolved. The CDR3 length is 14 residues. V was cut by 4 bases and J by 4 bases, with 16 bases left in between. The V gene's germline CDR1 is SQVTM and CDR2 ANQGSEA. The CDR3 protein is CSVVETSQTYGYTF. CDR3 DNA: TGCAGCGTTGTTGAAACCAGCCAAACCTATGGCTACACCTTC.

This clonotype was seen only a few times. This rearrangement joins TRBV9 to TRBJ1-2, with D possibly TRBD1 on 6 matching bases. With 2 bases removed from V and 0 bases from J, the gap between germline ends came to 17 bases. The germline V gene encodes CDR1 SGDLS and CDR2 YYNGEE. The CDR3 covers 17 residues. The CDR3 nucleotides are TGTGCCAGCAGCGTTGGGGGCAAAAGGGGCCCTAACTATGGCTACACCTTC. Translated, it gives CASSVGGKRGPNYGYTF.

This sequence joins TRBV20-1 and TRBJ1-5; 12 nucleotides align to TRBD1. The ends lost 3 bases at V and 2 bases at J; junction bases unmatched: 11. Germline V gene data show CDR1 as DFQATT and CDR2 as SNEGSKA (reference sequence). The CDR3 covers 18 residues. CDR3 region: CSASTGTGGVGGNQPQHF. CDR3 nucleotide sequence: TGCAGTGCTAGCACCGGGACAGGGGGCGTCGGAGGCAATCAGCCCCAGCATTTT.

On this clonotype: The junction departs from the called germline gene at one end, perhaps through a read error. This chain links TRBV7-9 with TRBJ2-5; D may match TRBD1 or TRBD2 (5 bases each). Per the germline V gene, CDR1 is SEHNR and CDR2 is FQNEAQ (reference sequence). CDR3 length: 13 amino acids. This CDR3 reads CASSLGQGETQHF. Here the CDR3 DNA reads TGTGCCAGCAGCTTGGGGCAGGGAGAGACCCAGCACTTC. Full variable domain (rest looked up from reference TRBV7-9 and TRBJ2-5): DTGVSQNPRHKITKRGQNVTFRCDPISEHNRLYWYRQTLGQGPEFLTYFQNEAQLEKSRLLSDRFSAERPKGSFSTLEIQRTEQGDSAMYLCASSLGQGETQHFGPGTRLLVL.

This sequence joins TRBV6-5 and TRBJ1-2; D uncertain. The CDR3 has 14 amino acids. Germline CDR1 reads MNHEY; CDR2 reads SVGAGI. The germline V and J ends were trimmed by 2 bases and 0 bases, with 7 bases remaining between them. Here the CDR3 reads CASSYAVSNYGYTF. CDR3 coding DNA: TGTGCCAGCAGTTACGCGGTTTCTAACTATGGCTACACCTTC.

The chain couples TRBV7-2 to TRBJ1-6, with D perhaps TRBD1 (6 bases). V dropped 1 base and J dropped 5 bases, with 12 bases sitting between them. Germline CDR1 and CDR2: SGHTA and FQGNSA. This CDR3 region has 16 residues. The CDR3 DNA follows: TGTGCCAGCAGCTTAGTGGGGGGCAGCGATAATTCACCCCTCCACTTT. Its translation is CASSLVGGSDNSPLHF.

This clonotype was observed a few times. The rearrangement uses TRBV27 and TRBJ2-3; 10 bases align to TRBD1. The J segment lost 2 bases and the V segment lost 4 bases, leaving 3 bases of the junction unmatched. Germline V gene sequence: CDR1 MNHEY, CDR2 SMNVEV (reference sequence). The CDR3 covers 15 residues. In DNA, the CDR3 is TGTGCCAGCAGTTGGACAGGGGGATTCACAGATACGCAGTATTTT. It translates to CASSWTGGFTDTQYF.

A few counts support this clonotype. This chain connects TRBV20-1 to TRBJ2-7; TRBD2 aligns across 8 bases. CDR1 and CDR2 from the germline V gene are DFQATT and SNEGSKA (reference sequence). There are 15 residues in the CDR3. V lost 6 bases, J lost 2 bases, and 12 bases stayed unmatched. The CDR3 here is CSAGSSGASTYEQYF. The CDR3 DNA reads TGCAGTGCAGGGAGTAGCGGGGCTAGTACCTACGAGCAGTACTTC.

The chain couples TRBV20-1 to TRBJ1-5; D ambiguous. The CDR3 has 15 amino acids. The V end was cut by 0 bases, the J end by 2 bases, with 11 bases between. In germline, CDR1 is DFQATT, CDR2 SNEGSKA (reference sequence). This CDR3 reads CSARERTRGNQPQHF. CDR3 nucleotides: TGCAGTGCTAGAGAACGGACCCGGGGCAATCAGCCCCAGCATTTT.

The chain recombines TRBV20-1 with TRBJ2-5; TRBD2 is a possible D gene (5 bases). The CDR3 loop spans 14 amino acids. Germline V gene lookup returns CDR1 DFQATT and CDR2 SNEGSKA (reference sequence). V lost 0 bases and J lost 13, with 21 bases in between. The CDR3, as DNA: TGCAGTGCTAGAGATCGAGGCCGCCCCCTCGAGGGGTACTTC. Its protein product is CSARDRGRPLEGYF.